This T cell receptor (beta chain) was identified during a study of T-cell memory formation after mild COVID-19. Overall study: Largely, the TCR clusters proved donor specific. Findings and limits, study-wide: Of the contracting clones, CD4+ ones lay mainly in CM and EM, and CD8+ ones in EMRA. A balance of CD4 and CD8 characterized clones contracting day 15 to 85, whereas later expanders leaned CD4+.

As regards this clonotype: Its antigen is not known.

Libraries for TCRalpha and TCRbeta carried sample barcodes and unique molecular identifiers via 5'RACE. TCRdb processed the 5' RACE reads anew with MiXCR; each CDR3 protein has one entry. Of roughly 340,000 distinct CDR3 sequences in the sample, 20% to 25% were seen once. The CDR3 runs to 14 residues. From germline, CDR1 is MGHDK and CDR2 SYGVNS. The V and J ends lost 2 bases and 9 bases respectively, with 14 bases between them. The sample taken for sequencing was PBMCs or a T cell subset sorted from them (not recorded which). The receptor was derived from a man aged 18 to 29 who had mild COVID-19 (a few samples of this study predate the infection). Cell type and time point are not known. The V gene is TRBV25-1, the J gene TRBJ1-5; unclear D gene. As DNA, the CDR3 is TGTGCCAGCAGTGAAAGGCGCGATCCCCGGCCCCAGCATTTT. Its translation is CASSERRDPRPQHF.